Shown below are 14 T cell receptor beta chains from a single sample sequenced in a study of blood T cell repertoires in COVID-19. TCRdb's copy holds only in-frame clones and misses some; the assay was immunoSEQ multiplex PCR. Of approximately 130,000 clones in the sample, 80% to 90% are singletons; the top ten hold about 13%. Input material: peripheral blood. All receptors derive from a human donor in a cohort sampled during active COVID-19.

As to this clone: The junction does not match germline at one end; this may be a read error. The CDR3 nucleotides are TGTGCCAGCAGCCCGTCACCCCGGGACAGCCAGAGCTTT. Translating it yields CASSPSPRDSQSF. The gene calls are TRBV11-2 and TRBJ1-6; 7 nucleotides match TRBD1. The CDR3 is 13 residues long. The germline CDR1 and CDR2 sequences are SGHAT and FQNNGV.

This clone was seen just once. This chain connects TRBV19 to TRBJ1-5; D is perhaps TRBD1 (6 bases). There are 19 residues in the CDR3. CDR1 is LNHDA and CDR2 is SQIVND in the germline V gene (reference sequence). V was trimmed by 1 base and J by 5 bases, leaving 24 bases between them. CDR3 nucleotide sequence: TGTGCCAGTAGTATAGGTCGGGCAGGGGATGTGTTAACGCATCAGCCCCAGCATTTT. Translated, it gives CASSIGRAGDVLTHQPQHF.

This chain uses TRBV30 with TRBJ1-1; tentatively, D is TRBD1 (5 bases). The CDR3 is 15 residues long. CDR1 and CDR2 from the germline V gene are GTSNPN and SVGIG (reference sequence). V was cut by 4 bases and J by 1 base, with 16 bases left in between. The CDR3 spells CAWNRKTVRNTEAFF. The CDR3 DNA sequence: TGTGCCTGGAACCGAAAGACAGTGAGGAACACTGAAGCTTTCTTT.

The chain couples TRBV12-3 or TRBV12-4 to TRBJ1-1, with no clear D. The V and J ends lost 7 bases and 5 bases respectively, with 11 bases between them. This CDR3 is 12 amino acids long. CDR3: CASTSGGTEAFF. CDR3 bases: TGTGCCAGCACCTCGGGAGGTACTGAAGCTTTCTTT.

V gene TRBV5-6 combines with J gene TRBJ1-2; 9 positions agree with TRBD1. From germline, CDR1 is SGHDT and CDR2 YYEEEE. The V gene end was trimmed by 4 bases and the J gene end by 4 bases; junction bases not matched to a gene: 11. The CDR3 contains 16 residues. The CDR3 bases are TGTGCCAGCAGCCCACAGGGGGCGGCCCTTATCTATGGCTACACCTTC. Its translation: CASSPQGAALIYGYTF.

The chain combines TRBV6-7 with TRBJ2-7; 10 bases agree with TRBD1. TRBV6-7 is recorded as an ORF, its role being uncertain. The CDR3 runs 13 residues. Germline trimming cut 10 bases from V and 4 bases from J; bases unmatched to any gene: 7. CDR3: CANIDRGPYEQYF. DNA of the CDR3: TGTGCCAATATAGACAGGGGGCCGTACGAGCAGTACTTC.

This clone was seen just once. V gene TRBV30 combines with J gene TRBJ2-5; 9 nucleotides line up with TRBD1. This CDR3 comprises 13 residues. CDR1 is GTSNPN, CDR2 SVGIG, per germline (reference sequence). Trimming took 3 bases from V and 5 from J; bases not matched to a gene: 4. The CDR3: CAWSNDRGETQYF. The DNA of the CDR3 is TGTGCCTGGAGCAACGACAGGGGGGAGACCCAGTACTTC.

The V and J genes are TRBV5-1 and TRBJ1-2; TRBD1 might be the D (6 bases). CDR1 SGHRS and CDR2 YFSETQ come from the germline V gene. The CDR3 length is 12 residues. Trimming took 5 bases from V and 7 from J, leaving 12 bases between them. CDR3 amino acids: CASSPQGFGYTF. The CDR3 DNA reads TGCGCCAGCAGTCCGCAGGGGTTTGGCTACACCTTC.

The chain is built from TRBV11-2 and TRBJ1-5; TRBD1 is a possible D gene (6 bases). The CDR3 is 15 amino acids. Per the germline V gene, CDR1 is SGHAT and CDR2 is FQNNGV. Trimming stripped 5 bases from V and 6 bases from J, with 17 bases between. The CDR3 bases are TGTGCCAGCAGCCCCCAGGGGCAGGGTCCTCAGCCCCAGCATTTT. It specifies CASSPQGQGPQPQHF. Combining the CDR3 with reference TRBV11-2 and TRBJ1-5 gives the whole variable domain EAGVAQSPRYKIIEKRQSVAFWCNPISGHATLYWYQQILGQGPKLLIQFQNNGVVDDSQLPKDRFSAERLKGVDSTLKIQPAKLEDSAVYLCASSPQGQGPQPQHFGDGTRLSIL.

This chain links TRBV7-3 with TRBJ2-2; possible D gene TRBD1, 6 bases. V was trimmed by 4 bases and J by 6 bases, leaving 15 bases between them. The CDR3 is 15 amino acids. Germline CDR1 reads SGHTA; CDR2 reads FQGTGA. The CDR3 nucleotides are TGTGCCAGCAGCTCCCAGACAGGAACTGCCGGGGAGCTGTTTTTT. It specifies CASSSQTGTAGELFF.

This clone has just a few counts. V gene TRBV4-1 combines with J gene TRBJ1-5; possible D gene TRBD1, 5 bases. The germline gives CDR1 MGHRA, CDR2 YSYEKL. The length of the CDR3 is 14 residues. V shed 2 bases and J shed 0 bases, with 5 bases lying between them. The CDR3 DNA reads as TGCGCCAGCAGCCAACAGGGTAGCAATCAGCCCCAGCATTTT. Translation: CASSQQGSNQPQHF.

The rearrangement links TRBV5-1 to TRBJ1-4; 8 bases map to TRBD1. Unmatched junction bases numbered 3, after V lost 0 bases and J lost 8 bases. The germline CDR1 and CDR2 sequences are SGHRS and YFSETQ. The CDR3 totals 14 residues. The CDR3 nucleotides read TGCGCCAGCAGCTTGGCACAGGGGGTAGAAAAACTGTTTTTT. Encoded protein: CASSLAQGVEKLFF. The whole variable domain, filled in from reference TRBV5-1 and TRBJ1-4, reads KAGVTQTPRYLIKTRGQQVTLSCSPISGHRSVSWYQQTPGQGLQFLFEYFSETQRNKGNFPGRFSGRQFSNSRSEMNVSTLELGDSALYLCASSLAQGVEKLFFGSGTQLSVL.

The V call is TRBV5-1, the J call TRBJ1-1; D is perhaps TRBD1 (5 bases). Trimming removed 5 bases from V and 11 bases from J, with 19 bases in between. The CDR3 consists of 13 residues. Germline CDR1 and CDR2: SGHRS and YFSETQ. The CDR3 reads CASSSGSATWAFF. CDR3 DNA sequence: TGCGCCAGCAGTTCAGGGTCCGCCACTTGGGCTTTCTTT.

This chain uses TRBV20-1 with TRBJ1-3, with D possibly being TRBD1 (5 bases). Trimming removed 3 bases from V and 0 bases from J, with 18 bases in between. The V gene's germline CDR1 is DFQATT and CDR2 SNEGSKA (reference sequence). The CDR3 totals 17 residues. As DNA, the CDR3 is TGCAGTGCTAGTCGCAATACAGGCCCTCTCTCTGGAAACACCATATATTTT. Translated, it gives CSASRNTGPLSGNTIYF.